This note documents a single T cell receptor (beta chain) sequence. This clonotype was observed at least ten times. Its antigen is unknown. No much larger clone is present one base from it, and per-base qualities are unavailable. The sample belongs to a study of human T cells and chemical hapten exposure (dated by TCRdb to the early 2020s). Concerning the study at large: For sensitization, 2% DPC in acetone was applied to a 2 cm by 2 cm area of upper inner arm skin. The libraries were sequenced as a pool, and the TCR yield per sample differed mostly because of small variations in library volumes within the pool. Alopecia areata with under or over 50% scalp involvement, alopecia totalis and alopecia universalis were represented in the patient cohort, which was mostly female. Patient blood was sampled pre-sensitization (week 0) and at 2, 6 and about 24 weeks after DPC sensitization. Patch tests used Finn chambers with 0.01% DPC on the upper back, scored after 6 days by International Contact Dermatitis Research Group standards. This study followed changes in the peripheral blood TCR repertoire in vivo during primary and secondary sensitization of alopecia patients to the hapten diphenylcyclopropenone (DPC). Blood for TCR sequencing was provided by twenty-nine alopecia patients at one to four time points (pre-sensitization, 2, 6 and 24 weeks). Throughout the study period of around 25 weeks, patients also received therapeutic DPC doses to the scalp every week. General findings and caveats noted by the study authors: The number of TCRs above 1 in 1000 frequency did not change with DPC sensitization; there was no evidence of global repertoire structure alterations. Expanded TCRs formed significantly more large CDR3 similarity clusters than pre-sensitization or healthy control sets, consistent with antigen-driven responses. The number of PT1 expanded TCRs positively correlated with patch test score, significant at thresholds 8, 16 and 32 but not 4. Repeated subsampling changed both the strength of the expansion versus patch-test correlation and the threshold at which that correlation became significant. Because every patient had alopecia, a presumed autoimmune disease, the patients' immune response might differ from that of healthy individuals.

At the junction V is shortened by 0 bases and J by 0 bases, with 3 bases in between. CDR1 is given as DFQATT and CDR2 as SNEGSKA, both from the germline V gene (reference sequence). Including the terminal cysteine and phenylalanine, the CDR3 comprises 12 residues. The retained sequence is limited to the CDR3, 36 bases, with the frame set at the first base. Library preparation used RACE. Instrument used: NextSeq 500. During library preparation, unique molecular identifiers were attached to individual cDNA molecules so that TCRs could be counted quantitatively and reproducibly. For every blood RNA sample, sequencing covered both the TCR alpha and TCR beta chains. In the authors' own workflow: A median of approximately 100,000 TCRs per sample was observed, with a range of roughly 20,000 to 750,000. The Decombinator software suite was used to annotate V, J and CDR3 in the TCR reads. Every sample was subsampled to the same number of TCRs (28,000) for the PS versus PT1 abundance plots. TCRs were defined as expanded if absent before sensitization and observed at least eight times at the 2-week time point. TCRdb reprocessing: public reads trimmed at Q25 with fastp, clones called with MiXCR, in-frame beta chains kept. Each entry merges the rows of one CDR3 protein and shows their most common DNA and genes. The V and J calls and clone size come from TCRdb's table, not from the authors' own analysis. For this sample there are about 380,000 distinct CDR3 sequences; around 4.8% appear just once. Approximately 2.1% of the sample goes to the ten largest clones.

Reading the label with the study, this specimen's time point is: patch test 1, 2 weeks after DPC sensitization. The treatment or condition label for this specimen denotes: therapeutic diphenylcyclopropenone sensitization with weekly scalp DPC. Blood at each patch-test visit was drawn before the patch test was applied. Patients were considered eligible if aged 18 to 70, diagnosed with alopecia and deemed suitable for DPC therapy, and patients were excluded if pregnant. Total RNA was extracted from unfractionated whole blood that had been collected in Tempus Blood RNA tubes. The sample here was whole blood, taken in connection with sensitization to the hapten diphenylcyclopropenone (DPC). The V gene is TRBV20-1 and the J gene is TRBJ2-7; the D gene identity is not certain. The receptor's source is a woman between 50 and 59 years old with alopecia areata. Some clones in this sample may be carry-over from other donors' samples. The CDR3 amino acid sequence is: CSARDSSYEQYF. DNA sequence: TGCAGTGCTAGAGATTCCTCCTACGAGCAGTACTTC.